A single sample gave rise to the 21 T cell receptor beta chains below, sequenced in a study of blood T cell repertoires in COVID-19. Clones were read by immunoSEQ multiplex PCR, and TCRdb kept only the in-frame ones, dropping some. The table lists about 200,000 clones, 70% to 90% of them singletons. Sequences were obtained from peripheral blood. The receptor source for this set is a woman of 80 years or more with acute or convalescent COVID-19.

As regards this clone: Within the sample, other DNA sequences also encode this same CDR3. The chain employs TRBV10-3 and TRBJ1-1; D is ambiguous. The CDR3 consists of 12 residues. The ends were cut back, 0 bases at V and 7 bases at J, with 6 bases in the middle. Germline-derived CDR1 and CDR2 are ENHRY and SYGVKD. CDR3 protein: CAISESSVEAFF. The CDR3, as DNA: TGTGCCATCAGTGAGTCGTCGGTTGAAGCTTTCTTT.

The V and J genes are TRBV11-2 and TRBJ2-5, with D maybe TRBD1 (5 bases). Per the germline V gene, CDR1 is SGHAT and CDR2 is FQNNGV. The CDR3 runs to 15 residues. V lost 4 bases to trimming and J lost 5 bases, with 17 bases between them. The CDR3 DNA is TGTGCCAGCAGCTGGACACCTCAGGGATGGGAGACCCAGTACTTC. Amino acids: CASSWTPQGWETQYF.

The V and J genes are TRBV6-5 and TRBJ2-7; 7 bases agree with TRBD2. Germline V gene lookup returns CDR1 MNHEY and CDR2 SVGAGI. The V and J ends lost 5 bases and 4 bases, in that order; junction bases with no gene match: 11. The length of the CDR3 is 15 residues. CDR3 DNA sequence: TGTGCCAGCAGTCCGAGGCGGGGGTTCGAGTACGAGCAGTACTTC. It yields the protein CASSPRRGFEYEQYF.

This clone came up once. This chain links TRBV24-1 with TRBJ1-1; 12 bases match TRBD1. V was pared by 4 bases and J by 13 bases, with 12 bases of the junction left unmatched. The CDR3 has 15 amino acids. Germline loops: CDR1 KGHDR, CDR2 SFDVKD. The CDR3 sequence: CATSEAGQGARGFFF. The CDR3 coding sequence is TGTGCCACCAGTGAGGCGGGACAGGGGGCGCGCGGATTTTTCTTT.

V and J are TRBV6-2 or TRBV6-3 and TRBJ1-1; maybe TRBD1 (6 bases). Trimming pared 0 bases from V and 4 bases from J, leaving 15 bases between. The CDR3 runs 16 residues. Germline CDR1 reads MNHEY; CDR2 reads SVGEGT. DNA of the CDR3: TGTGCCAGCAGTTACTCGAATGGGGGCCGGCGCACTGAAGCTTTCTTT. Amino acids: CASSYSNGGRRTEAFF.

The V and J genes are TRBV28 and TRBJ1-2; 8 positions match TRBD1. Germline CDR1 MDHEN, CDR2 SYDVKM. This CDR3 is 14 amino acids long. With 7 bases clipped from V and 5 bases from J, the junction kept 9 bases outside the gene matches. The CDR3 region is CASNYGQGLYGYTF. The CDR3 DNA reads as TGTGCCAGCAATTACGGACAGGGACTTTATGGCTACACCTTC.

The chain recombines TRBV30 with TRBJ2-5; 7 nucleotides match TRBD2. Germline loops: CDR1 GTSNPN, CDR2 SVGIG (reference sequence). V shed 4 bases, J shed 5 bases, and the junction held 7 bases outside the gene matches. The CDR3 sequence is 13 residues long. The CDR3 here is CAWTAGEWETQYF. In DNA, the CDR3 is TGTGCCTGGACGGCGGGGGAATGGGAGACCCAGTACTTC.

Points on this clone: Other DNA sequences in this sample translate to the same CDR3. The chain carries TRBV7-9 and TRBJ1-1; 7 positions match TRBD1. Germline V lookup: CDR1 SEHNR, CDR2 FQNEAQ (reference sequence). J gave up 5 bases and V 4 bases, and 7 bases lay outside the gene matches. The CDR3 is 14 amino acids. The CDR3 sequence is CASSSRQGGTEAFF. The CDR3 nucleotides read TGTGCCAGCAGCTCCAGACAGGGCGGTACTGAAGCTTTCTTT.

This clone was counted a few times. The chain carries TRBV7-9 and TRBJ2-7; 8 bases match TRBD1. The germline V gene encodes CDR1 SEHNR and CDR2 FQNEAQ (reference sequence). This CDR3 is 15 amino acids long. The V segment lost 5 bases and the J segment 2 bases; nucleotides outside the gene matches: 8. This chain's CDR3 is CASSARDRSTYEQYF. CDR3 sequence (DNA): TGTGCCAGCAGCGCCCGGGACAGGTCCACCTACGAGCAGTACTTC.

CDR3 protein: CSVERTGETQYF. The CDR3 DNA sequence: TGCAGCGTTGAGAGGACAGGAGAGACCCAGTACTTC. The chain is built from TRBV29-1 and TRBJ2-5, with 7 bases aligning to TRBD1. This CDR3 has 12 residues. Germline loops: CDR1 SQVTM, CDR2 ANQGSEA. After removal of 3 bases from V and 4 bases from J, the junction contained 2 bases not matched to a gene.

The V gene is TRBV7-9, the J gene TRBJ1-3, with a possible D match to TRBD1 (6 bases). Deletions cut 5 bases from V and 4 bases from J, with 12 bases between. The germline V gene has CDR1 SEHNR and CDR2 FQNEAQ (reference sequence). CDR3 length: 14 residues. The CDR3 spells CASSRDMVGNTIYF. CDR3 DNA sequence: TGTGCCAGCAGCCGGGACATGGTCGGAAACACCATATATTTT.

This clone was counted a few times. The chain combines TRBV10-1 with TRBJ2-2; D call uncertain. The germline CDR1 and CDR2 sequences are WNHNN and SYGVQD (reference sequence). This CDR3 is 13 amino acids long. Trimming removed 3 bases at V and 0 bases at J, with 2 bases between. For the CDR3, the DNA is TGCGCCAGCAGTGACGCGAACACCGGGGAGCTGTTTTTT. Its protein is CASSDANTGELFF.

The chain has TRBV19 and TRBJ2-5; D is possibly TRBD2 (5 bases). The germline CDR1 and CDR2 sequences are LNHDA and SQIVND (reference sequence). The CDR3 extends over 13 amino acids. V dropped 3 bases and J dropped 4 bases, with 9 bases sitting between them. In DNA form, the CDR3 reads TGTGCCAGTAGTATCCTAGCCGGAGAGACCCAGTACTTC. Its translation: CASSILAGETQYF.

The gene calls are TRBV12-3 or TRBV12-4 and TRBJ1-1, with D uncertain. The CDR3 length is 13 residues. The ends were cut back, 6 bases at V and 3 bases at J, with 11 bases in the middle. As DNA, the CDR3 is TGTGCCAGCAGCCCCTCGAGGGACACTGAAGCTTTCTTT. Translated, it gives CASSPSRDTEAFF.

CDR3 bases: TGTGCCAGCAGCAAAGGGGAGAACAGGGGGTGCCTCTACGAGCAGTACTTC. Its protein is CASSKGENRGCLYEQYF. The rearrangement uses TRBV21-1 and TRBJ2-7; TRBD1, as called in the table, went unchecked against the DNA. TRBV21-1 is a known pseudogene. The CDR3 covers 17 residues.

This clone came up a few times. V usage is TRBV6-5 and J usage is TRBJ1-1, with D uncertain. The CDR3 loop spans 11 amino acids. The V end lost 8 bases, the J end lost 11 bases, and 15 bases lay between the germline ends. The germline V gene has CDR1 MNHEY and CDR2 SVGAGI. The DNA of the CDR3 is TGTGCCAGCGAACGTGGGCGCGACGCTTTCTTT. Protein: CASERGRDAFF.

V usage is TRBV7-2 and J usage is TRBJ1-1; D is uncertain. Germline loops: CDR1 SGHTA, CDR2 FQGNSA. The CDR3 runs 14 residues. Trimming stripped 1 base from V and 1 base from J, with 7 bases between. The CDR3 DNA reads as TGTGCCAGCAGCTTAGGAGGGTCGAACACTGAAGCTTTCTTT. This codes for CASSLGGSNTEAFF.

V usage is TRBV7-2 and J usage is TRBJ2-1; 12 nucleotides agree with TRBD2. Germline CDR1 SGHTA, CDR2 FQGNSA. The J segment lost 9 bases and the V segment lost 5 bases, leaving 11 bases of the junction unmatched. The CDR3 runs to 16 residues. The CDR3 sequence: CASSPSVLAGGVEQFF. The CDR3, as DNA: TGTGCCAGCAGCCCTAGTGTCCTAGCGGGAGGGGTTGAGCAGTTCTTC.

The rearrangement links TRBV6-5 to TRBJ1-5, with 9 bases matching TRBD1. Germline CDR1 is MNHEY and CDR2 is SVGAGI. The CDR3 has 13 amino acids. With V trimmed by 5 bases and J by 6 bases, 2 bases remained unmatched. The CDR3 DNA is TGTGCCAGCAGTCGGACAGGGGCTCAGCCCCAGCATTTT. Translation: CASSRTGAQPQHF.

The chain recombines TRBV6-5 with TRBJ1-2, with D unclear. Looked up from germline, CDR1 is MNHEY and CDR2 is SVGAGI. CDR3 size: 12 residues. Trimming took 7 bases from V and 6 from J, leaving 12 bases between them. CDR3 amino acids: CASTPGGNGYTF. As DNA, the CDR3 is TGTGCCAGCACCCCAGGAGGGAATGGCTACACCTTC.

The chain uses TRBV7-2 and TRBJ1-5, with 8 bases that match TRBD1. The CDR3 spans 15 residues. The V and J ends lost 5 bases and 1 base, in that order; junction bases with no gene match: 4. Germline-derived CDR1 and CDR2 are SGHTA and FQGNSA. The CDR3 region is CASSPNRGSNQPQHF. CDR3 in DNA: TGTGCCAGCAGCCCTAACAGGGGGAGCAATCAGCCCCAGCATTTT.